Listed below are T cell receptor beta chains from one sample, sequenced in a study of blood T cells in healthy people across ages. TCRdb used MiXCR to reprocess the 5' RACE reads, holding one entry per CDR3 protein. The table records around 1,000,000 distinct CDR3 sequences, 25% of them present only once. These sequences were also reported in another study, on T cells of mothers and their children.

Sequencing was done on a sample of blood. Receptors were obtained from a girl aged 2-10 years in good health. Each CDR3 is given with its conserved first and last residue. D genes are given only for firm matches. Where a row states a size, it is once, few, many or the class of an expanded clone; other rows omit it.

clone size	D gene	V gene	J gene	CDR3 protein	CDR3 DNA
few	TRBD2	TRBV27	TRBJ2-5	CASSFLSGDQETQYF	TGTGCCAGCAGTTTCTTAAGCGGGGATCAAGAGACCCAGTACTTC
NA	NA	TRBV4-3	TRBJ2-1	CAGGVSSYNEQFF	TGCGCCGGCGGGGTGAGCTCCTACAATGAGCAGTTCTTC
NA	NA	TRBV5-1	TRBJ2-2	CASSLAQNQGELFF	TGCGCCAGCAGCTTGGCACAAAACCAAGGGGAGCTGTTTTTT
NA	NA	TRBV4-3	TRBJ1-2	CASSQESEATYGYTF	TGCGCCAGCAGCCAAGAGAGTGAGGCGACCTATGGCTACACCTTC
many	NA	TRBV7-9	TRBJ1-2	CASDKGEGYGYTF	TGTGCCAGTGACAAAGGGGAAGGCTATGGCTACACCTTC
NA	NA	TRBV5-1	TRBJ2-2	CASMRLAGELFF	TGCGCCAGCATGAGGTTGGCCGGGGAGCTGTTTTTT
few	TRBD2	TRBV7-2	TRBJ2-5	CASSSPDGRLEETQYF	TGTGCCAGCAGCTCCCCGGACGGGAGGTTGGAAGAGACCCAGTACTTC
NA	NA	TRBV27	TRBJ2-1	CASSLSTVHLLSYNEQFF	TGTGCCAGCAGTTTATCCACAGTCCATCTTTTATCCTACAATGAGCAGTTCTTC
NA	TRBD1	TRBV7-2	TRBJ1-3	CASSSESGFDRAGNTIYF	TGTGCCAGCAGCTCCGAAAGCGGATTCGACAGGGCTGGAAACACCATATATTTT
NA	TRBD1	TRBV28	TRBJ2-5	CASRIEQGTYF	TGTGCCAGCAGGATCGAACAGGGGACGTACTTC
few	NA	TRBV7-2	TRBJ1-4	CASSSYPWTPNEKLFF	TGTGCCAGCAGCTCCTACCCATGGACACCTAATGAAAAACTGTTTTTT
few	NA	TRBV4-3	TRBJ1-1	CASSPNMYTEAFF	TGCGCCAGCAGCCCAAACATGTACACTGAAGCTTTCTTT
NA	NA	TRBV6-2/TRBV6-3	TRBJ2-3	CASSKSGTTDTQYF	TGTGCCAGCTCTAAGAGCGGAACCACAGATACGCAGTATTTT
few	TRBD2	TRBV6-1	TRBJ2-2	CASIWTSGTTGELFF	TGTGCCAGCATTTGGACTAGCGGGACCACCGGGGAGCTGTTTTTT
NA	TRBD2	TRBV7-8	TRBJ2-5	CASSWTSGRRGVETQYF	TGTGCCAGCAGCTGGACTAGCGGGAGGAGGGGGGTGGAGACCCAGTACTTC
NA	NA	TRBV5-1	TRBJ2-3	CASSFAQGGSNTQYF	TGCGCCAGCAGCTTTGCGCAGGGAGGATCAAATACGCAGTATTTT
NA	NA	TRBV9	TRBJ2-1	CASSVGGRGRSYNEQFF	TGTGCCAGCAGCGTAGGAGGGCGGGGTCGGTCCTACAATGAGCAGTTCTTC
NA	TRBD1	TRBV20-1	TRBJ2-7	CSARDWRQDRGYEQYF	TGCAGTGCTAGAGACTGGAGACAGGACAGGGGGTACGAGCAGTACTTC
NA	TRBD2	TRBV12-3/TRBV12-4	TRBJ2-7	CATSGGREGPYLYEQYF	TGTGCCACCTCGGGGGGGCGGGAAGGGCCCTACCTTTACGAGCAGTACTTC
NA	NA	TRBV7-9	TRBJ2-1	CASSFLLGNEQFF	TGTGCCAGCAGCTTTCTACTAGGCAATGAGCAGTTCTTC
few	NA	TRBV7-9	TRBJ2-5	CASSLRGSDQETQYF	TGTGCCAGCAGCTTAAGGGGCTCTGATCAAGAGACCCAGTACTTC
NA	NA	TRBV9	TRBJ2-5	CASSADPGETQYF	TGTGCCAGCAGCGCCGACCCGGGCGAGACCCAGTACTTC
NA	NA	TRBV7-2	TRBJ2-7	CASTTIGGSSSYEQYF	TGTGCCAGCACCACTATCGGGGGTTCGAGCTCCTACGAGCAGTACTTC
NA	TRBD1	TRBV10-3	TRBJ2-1	CAISVSRQGADEQFF	TGTGCCATCAGTGTTTCGAGACAGGGGGCCGATGAGCAGTTCTTC
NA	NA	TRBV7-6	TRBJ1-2	CASSLLTAYGYTF	TGTGCCAGCAGCTTATTAACGGCCTATGGCTACACCTTC
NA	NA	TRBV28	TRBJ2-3	CASRGGPGTDTQYF	TGTGCCAGCAGAGGGGGGCCAGGCACAGATACGCAGTATTTT
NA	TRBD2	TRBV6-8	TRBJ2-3	CASIGAGVTDTQYF	TGTGCCAGCATTGGAGCGGGAGTCACAGATACGCAGTATTTT
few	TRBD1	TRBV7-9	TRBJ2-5	CASSDRVQETQYF	TGTGCCAGCAGCGACAGGGTCCAAGAGACCCAGTACTTC
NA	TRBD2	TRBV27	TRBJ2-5	CASSLTSGRALGETQYF	TGTGCCAGCAGTTTAACCAGCGGGAGGGCCCTCGGGGAGACCCAGTACTTC
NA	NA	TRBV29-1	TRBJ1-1	CSVGGRETEAFF	TGCAGCGTTGGAGGCAGGGAAACTGAAGCTTTCTTT
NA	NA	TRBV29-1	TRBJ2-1	CSVEGVRVNEQFF	TGCAGCGTTGAGGGCGTCAGAGTCAATGAGCAGTTCTTC
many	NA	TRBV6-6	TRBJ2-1	CASSYSGDNEQFF	TGTGCCAGCAGTTACAGTGGGGACAATGAGCAGTTCTTC
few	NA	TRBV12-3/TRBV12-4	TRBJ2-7	CASRDLVNALPNF	TGTGCCAGCCGGGACTTGGTAAACGCGCTTCCGAATTTC
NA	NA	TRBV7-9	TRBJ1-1	CASSPRLTTPSNTEAFF	TGTGCCAGCAGCCCACGACTAACCACACCGTCGAACACTGAAGCTTTCTTT
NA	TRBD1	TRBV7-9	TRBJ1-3	CASSYRQGSSGNTIYF	TGTGCCAGCAGCTACCGACAGGGCAGCTCTGGAAACACCATATATTTT
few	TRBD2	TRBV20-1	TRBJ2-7	CSARGLAGGSSSYEQYF	TGCAGTGCCAGGGGACTAGCGGGGGGAAGTTCATCCTACGAGCAGTACTTC
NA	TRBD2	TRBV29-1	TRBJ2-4	CSVRIAGGGKNIQYF	TGCAGCGTTAGAATAGCGGGAGGTGGCAAAAACATTCAGTACTTC
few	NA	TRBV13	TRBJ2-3	CASSQRLGSDTQYF	TGTGCCAGCAGCCAACGACTGGGGTCGGATACGCAGTATTTT
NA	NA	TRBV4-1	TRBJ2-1	CASSQAFPPPEQFF	TGCGCCAGCAGCCAAGCGTTCCCCCCGCCCGAGCAGTTCTTC
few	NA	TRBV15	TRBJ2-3	CATSSHHRNRGVIGTQYF	TGTGCCACCAGCAGTCACCACCGAAACAGAGGGGTGATCGGTACGCAGTATTTT